Described below is a single T cell receptor beta chain sequence and its context. This entry is derived from a study of blood T cells in healthy people across ages. A second about 6 to 11 cycle PCR used barcoded and J-beta primers. MiXCR, applied by TCRdb to the 5' RACE reads, yields one record per CDR3 protein. The sample carries 450,000 to 650,000 distinct CDR3 sequences, 20% to 30% recorded once. This sample also appeared in a second study, on T cells of mothers and their children.

The sequence came from a boy aged 5-17 years in good health. The sequenced sample consisted of blood.

The CDR3 loop is CASRNSQSAEAFF. The CDR3 DNA follows: TGTGCCAGCAGGAACAGCCAGTCCGCTGAAGCTTTCTTT. V is TRBV6-1 and J is TRBJ1-1; D gene ambiguous. V dropped 6 bases and J dropped 6 bases, with 14 bases sitting between them. Germline V lookup: CDR1 MNHNS, CDR2 SASEGT. There are 13 residues in the CDR3.